The 2 T cell receptor beta chains below were found in one sample sequenced in a study of cytomegalovirus exposure and HLA in healthy donors. Primers: 60 Vbeta forward and 13 Jbeta reverse. Clones were sequenced by immunoSEQ multiplex PCR, and TCRdb holds only the in-frame ones, with some missing. The sample includes about 85,000 clones, around 77% of them seen just once. The source material was PBMCs. The source of these receptors is a boy younger than 18 in good health and CMV-seronegative.

This clone appeared once. The rearrangement uses TRBV4-3 and TRBJ1-1, with unresolved D. CDR3 length equals 14 residues. Trimming took off 3 bases at V and 3 bases at J, with 11 bases between the two ends. Germline CDR1 and CDR2: LGHNA and YSLEER. The CDR3 DNA reads as TGCGCCAGCAGCCAGGCCTCCCTGGACACTGAAGCTTTCTTT. Amino acid sequence: CASSQASLDTEAFF.

This clone was counted a single time. The rearrangement links TRBV10-3 to TRBJ1-1; no reliable D call. Germline CDR1 ENHRY, CDR2 SYGVKD. V shed 6 bases and J shed 0 bases, with 14 bases lying between them. The CDR3 is 15 residues long. For the CDR3, the DNA is TGTGCCATCAGGAGGGAGACCGTTTTGAACACTGAAGCTTTCTTT. Translating gives CAIRRETVLNTEAFF.